Here is one T cell receptor (beta chain) with its context. Antigen specificity is unknown. CDR3 size: 13 residues. Germline lookup yields CDR1 MDHEN and CDR2 SYDVKM. V shed 6 bases and J 4 bases; nucleotides not matched to a gene: 4. These data are taken from a study of PD-1 blockade in classical Hodgkin lymphoma. Study-wide results and limits: When set against healthy donors, newly diagnosed patients were reported to show lower baseline TCR diversity. What drove the repertoire differences, possibly disease activity or prior therapy, has not been defined.

Described time point: newly diagnosed, previously untreated cHL patient sample. Investigators turned to newly diagnosed, untreated classical Hodgkin lymphoma PBMCs for comparison. Sequencing was performed with immunoSEQ multiplex PCR; in TCRdb, only in-frame clones are kept and a portion is missing. This sample carries tens of thousands of clones, more than 75% of them seen once, and the ten largest clones take roughly 5.3%. The clonotype was recovered from a human donor with classical Hodgkin lymphoma. The chain employs TRBV28 and TRBJ1-1; TRBD1 matches 8 bases. Sequenced: peripheral blood mononuclear cells (PBMCs). CDR3 region: CASSFTGGTEAFF. The DNA of the CDR3 is TGTGCCAGCAGCTTCACAGGGGGCACTGAAGCTTTCTTT.